This T cell receptor (beta chain) is from a study of Graves' ophthalmopathy and Graves' hyperthyroidism. Amplification from RNA transcripts yielded the TCR beta CDR3 regions. Second-round multiplex PCR came after a first-round RT-PCR that employed HTBI primers. A single record per CDR3 protein comes from TCRdb applying MiXCR to the multiplex PCR reads. The data show around 1.1 million distinct CDR3 sequences, 36% seen once. Counting both end residues, the CDR3 totals 10 amino acids. Germline V lookup: CDR1 SGHDN, CDR2 FVKESK. This clonotype was observed a handful of times. Here the CDR3 omits its conserved ending phenylalanine or tryptophan, so a read error is the likely source. The DNA is omitted, as the CDR3 cannot be located on it reliably, and the CDR3 follows TCRdb's listing.

What was sequenced was peripheral blood or thyroid tissue (not recorded which). The sequence derives from an adult man with Graves' hyperthyroidism. The V call is TRBV14, the J call TRBJ1-3; TRBD1, the table's D call, lacks a check against the DNA. CDR3 residues: CASSQDGHRV.